This entry lists 2 T cell receptor beta chains sequenced from one sample in a study of cytomegalovirus exposure and HLA in healthy donors. PCR employed 60 Vbeta and 13 Jbeta primers. The protocol was immunoSEQ multiplex PCR, while the TCRdb copy is restricted to in-frame clones and leaves out a portion. The sample has 150,000 to 200,000 clones, approximately 80% seen once; the top ten hold more than 0.4%. Sequencing was carried out using PBMCs. These receptors were taken from a woman in her forties or fifties in good health and CMV-seronegative.

The chain carries TRBV28 and TRBJ1-1; D is uncertain. The CDR3 runs to 13 residues. The germline V gene has CDR1 MDHEN and CDR2 SYDVKM. V lost 5 bases and J 5 bases, leaving 12 bases between the germline ends. The chain's CDR3 is CASSREVGTEAFF. Here the CDR3 DNA reads TGTGCCAGCAGTAGAGAAGTTGGTACTGAAGCTTTCTTT.

The genes are TRBV10-3 and TRBJ2-4; 9 nucleotides match TRBD2. Trimming took 1 base from V and 0 from J; bases not matched to a gene: 10. The V gene's germline CDR1 is ENHRY and CDR2 SYGVKD. The CDR3 spans 19 residues. The CDR3, as DNA: TGTGCCATCAGTGAGTTCCAGATGGGACTAGCAAGAGCCAAAAACATTCAGTACTTC. This translates into CAISEFQMGLARAKNIQYF.